Below, 24 T cell receptor beta chains from the same sample are listed, as sequenced in a study of T cells in women clearing cervical HPV infection. Some clones are missing from TCRdb's copy, which holds only in-frame ones; the method was immunoSEQ multiplex PCR. Recorded for this sample: around 23,000 clones. The sample was blood buffy coat. The source is a woman between 18 and 70 years old with a cervical HPV16 infection that either progressed to CIN3+ or cleared (not recorded which).

The CDR3 bases that were read are TGTGCCAGCAGCTTAATGGCAGGGTGGAATGAG. It specifies CASSLMAGWNE. The full CDR3 reads CASSLMAGWNEQFF. V and J are TRBV7-3 and TRBJ2-1; a possible D gene is TRBD1 (5 bases). The CDR3 extends 3 residues past the end of the read, so its final part is completed from the germline J gene. Looked up from germline, CDR1 is SGHTA and CDR2 is FQGTGA. Deletions cut 1 base from V and 7 bases from J, with 11 bases between. The length of the CDR3 is 14 residues.

With regard to this clone: Read sequence stops 3 residues before the CDR3 end, and the germline J gene provides the missing end. The chain couples TRBV4-1 to TRBJ2-1; the match to TRBD2 covers 14 bases. This CDR3 has 17 amino acids. The germline gives CDR1 MGHRA, CDR2 YSYEKL. Trimming at V came to 3 bases and at J to 7 bases, leaving 8 bases not matched to a gene. The CDR3 protein is CASSQYPGLAGANEQFF. CDR3 DNA (partial): TGCGCCAGCAGCCAGTACCCGGGACTAGCGGGAGCGAATGAG.

Concerning this clone itself: The read is 3 residues too short to cover the CDR3 end, so that end is filled in from the germline J gene. The chain joins TRBV18 to TRBJ2-7, with 7 bases identical to TRBD2. Per the germline V gene, CDR1 is KGHSH and CDR2 is LQKENI. CDR3 length: 15 residues. The ends lost 3 bases at V and 0 bases at J; junction bases unmatched: 5. The CDR3 bases that were read are TGTGCCAGCTCACCTTGGGAGGGGAGCTCCTACGAG. Translated: CASSPWEGSSYE. The CDR3 in its entirety is CASSPWEGSSYEQYF.

As regards this clone: Coverage ceases 3 residues before the CDR3 finishes, and the germline J gene fills in the end. J is TRBJ2-5 and V is TRBV20-1; weak D call: TRBD1 (6 bases). Per germline, CDR1 DFQATT and CDR2 SNEGSKA (reference sequence). The CDR3 totals 15 residues. V was pared by 6 bases and J by 5 bases, with 22 bases between. The sequenced part of the CDR3 DNA is TGCAGTGCCCAGCAGGGATTAGGGACAAGGGAGACC. Its translation is CSAQQGLGTRET. The whole CDR3 sequence reads CSAQQGLGTRETQYF.

For this clone: The missing CDR3 end, 3 residues past where the read stops, is filled in from the germline J gene. V usage is TRBV20-1 and J usage is TRBJ1-1, with 7 positions matching TRBD1. The CDR3 extends over 14 amino acids. The germline gives CDR1 DFQATT, CDR2 SNEGSKA (reference sequence). Losses at the gene ends were 5 bases for V and 3 bases for J; bases not matched to a gene: 9. The chain's CDR3 is CSAGPTGFYTEAFF. The CDR3 DNA, read in part, is TGCAGTGCTGGACCGACAGGGTTTTACACTGAA.

Regarding this clone: With the read ending 3 residues before the CDR3 end, the germline J gene is used to fill in that end. This chain links TRBV19 with TRBJ1-1, with D tentatively TRBD1 (6 bases). V was cut by 1 base and J by 3 bases, with 12 bases left in between. This CDR3 spans 15 amino acids. Germline V gene data show CDR1 as LNHDA and CDR2 as SQIVND (reference sequence). This CDR3 is CASSIVQGGHTEAFF. Incomplete CDR3 DNA: TGTGCCAGTAGTATAGTACAGGGAGGGCACACTGAA.

On this clone itself: The CDR3 goes on 3 residues after the read ends, and that part is filled in from the germline J gene. The chain employs TRBV10-3 and TRBJ1-3; no clear D. Germline CDR1 ENHRY, CDR2 SYGVKD. The V and J ends lost 10 bases and 0 bases respectively, with 13 bases between them. The CDR3 loop spans 14 amino acids. The CDR3: CASHRESSGNTIYF. The DNA read from the CDR3 is TGTGCCAGCCACAGAGAGAGCTCTGGAAACACC.

With respect to this clone: From the germline J gene comes the end of the CDR3, since the read stops 3 residues before it. This sequence joins TRBV5-1 and TRBJ1-2; no clear D gene. Germline V gene sequence: CDR1 SGHRS, CDR2 YFSETQ. The CDR3 contains 12 residues. The CDR3 is CASSLRSTGYTF. Incomplete CDR3 DNA: TGCGCCAGCAGCTTGCGATCTACGGGC.

Turning to this clone: The read finishes 3 residues shy of the CDR3 end, and the germline J gene is used to complete it. The genes are TRBV7-3 and TRBJ1-2; D might be TRBD1 (5 bases). The CDR3 spans 15 residues. Germline CDR1 reads SGHTA; CDR2 reads FQGTGA. CDR3 in amino acids: CASSSASGTTDTYTF. The sequenced part of the CDR3 DNA is TGTGCCAGCAGCTCGGCTAGCGGGACCACAGATACC.

Of note for this clone: The CDR3 extends 3 residues past the end of the read, so its final part is completed from the germline J gene. The chain joins TRBV30 to TRBJ2-7, with TRBD2 matching 10 bases. V lost 5 bases and J lost 5; bases outside the gene matches: 6. This CDR3 spans 13 amino acids. Germline CDR1 and CDR2: GTSNPN and SVGIG (reference sequence). CDR3 amino acids: CAWAGLAVDEQYF. The part of the CDR3 DNA that was read is TGTGCCTGGGCAGGACTAGCGGTAGACGAG. Full variable domain (remainder filled in from reference TRBV30 and TRBJ2-7): SQTIHQWPATLVQPVGSPLSLECTVEGTSNPNLYWYRQAAGRGLQLLFYSVGIGQISSEVPQNLSASRPQDRQFILSSKKLLLSDSGFYLCAWAGLAVDEQYFGPGTRLTVT.

Notes on this clone: The CDR3 extends 3 residues past the end of the read, so its final part is completed from the germline J gene. The rearrangement links TRBV2 to TRBJ2-5; the D is unclear. This CDR3 spans 14 amino acids. Germline V gives CDR1 SNHLY, CDR2 FYNNEI. V was cut by 1 base and J by 2 bases, with 8 bases left in between. The CDR3 region is CASSEGQKQETQYF. The CDR3 DNA, read in part, is TGTGCCAGCAGTGAAGGCCAGAAGCAAGAGACC.

Details on this clone: The CDR3 end falls 3 residues outside the read, so it is completed with the germline J gene. This rearrangement joins TRBV2 to TRBJ2-7, with TRBD1 as a possible D gene (6 bases). The length of the CDR3 is 13 residues. V shed 8 bases and J shed 4 bases, with 15 bases lying between them. Germline-derived CDR1 and CDR2 are SNHLY and FYNNEI. Incomplete CDR3 DNA: TGTGCCAGCGCTTGGGGGCCGGGGTACGAG. Protein: CASAWGPGYE. The CDR3 in full is CASAWGPGYEQYF.

Measured by frequency, this clone is medium-sized. The read finishes 3 residues shy of the CDR3 end, and the germline J gene is used to complete it. Other nucleotide sequences in the sample specify the same CDR3. The chain joins TRBV2 to TRBJ1-2; D not certain. The CDR3 loop spans 13 amino acids. V dropped 10 bases and J dropped 1 base, with 13 bases sitting between them. Germline V gene data show CDR1 as SNHLY and CDR2 as FYNNEI. The CDR3 region is CAILVGLNYGYTF. The part of the CDR3 DNA that was read is TGTGCCATTCTGGTAGGGCTTAACTATGGC.

In regard to this clone: Its ends do not fully match the called genes, so a read error is possible. The sequenced fragment ends 3 residues before the CDR3 boundary, so the rest is inferred from the germline J gene. J is TRBJ1-1 and V is TRBV7-7, with 8 bases lining up with TRBD1. The CDR3 runs 16 residues. Germline V lookup: CDR1 SSHAT, CDR2 FNYEAQ (reference sequence). The covered CDR3 bases are TGTGCTAGCAGCTCCCAAGGAGGACAGGGTGAAACTGAA. Translated: CASSSQGGQGETE. The complete CDR3 protein is CASSSQGGQGETEAFF. The whole variable domain, filled in from reference TRBV7-7 and TRBJ1-1, reads GAGVSQSPRYKVTKRGQDVTLRCDPISSHATLYWYQQALGQGPEFLTYFNYEAQPDKSGLPSDRFSAERPEGSISTLTIQRTEQRDSAMYRCASSSQGGQGETEAFFGQGTRLTVV.

Comment on this clone: Read sequence stops 3 residues before the CDR3 end, and the germline J gene provides the missing end. The chain joins TRBV5-6 to TRBJ2-1, with 8 bases identical to TRBD2. From germline, CDR1 is SGHDT and CDR2 YYEEEE. This CDR3 region has 14 residues. V shed 2 bases, J shed 9 bases, and the junction held 7 bases outside the gene matches. CDR3 DNA, as far as it was read: TGTGCCAGCAGCTTAGGCGGGGGGCCATCTGAG. Its translation is CASSLGGGPSE. The complete CDR3 sequence is CASSLGGGPSEQFF. Combining the CDR3 with reference TRBV5-6 and TRBJ2-1 gives the whole variable domain DAGVTQSPTHLIKTRGQQVTLRCSPKSGHDTVSWYQQALGQGPQFIFQYYEEEERQRGNFPDRFSGHQFPNYSSELNVNALLLGDSALYLCASSLGGGPSEQFFGPGTRLTVL.

About this clone itself: The observed sequence ends 3 residues before the CDR3 terminus, with the missing tail filled in from the germline J gene. J is TRBJ1-4 and V is TRBV19, with D tentatively TRBD1 (5 bases). The V gene lost 10 bases and the J gene lost 0 bases, with 15 bases spanning the gap. This CDR3 is built from 15 residues. Germline V gives CDR1 LNHDA, CDR2 SQIVND (reference sequence). The DNA read from the CDR3 is TGTGCCACCACGGGGGGACCTGCAACTAATGAAAAA. Protein sequence: CATTGGPATNEK. In full, the CDR3 reads CATTGGPATNEKLFF.

The sequenced CDR3 bases are TGTGCCAGTAGTCCCCAGGGACAGGGAGGAGAGACC. Translating it yields CASSPQGQGGET. The full CDR3 protein is CASSPQGQGGETQYF. This chain joins TRBV19 and TRBJ2-5; 9 nucleotides agree with TRBD1. The observed sequence ends 3 residues before the CDR3 terminus, with the missing tail filled in from the germline J gene. CDR3 length equals 15 residues. Losses at the gene ends were 5 bases for V and 4 bases for J; bases not matched to a gene: 8. Germline V gene sequence: CDR1 LNHDA, CDR2 SQIVND (reference sequence).

Note on this clone: The read halts 3 residues ahead of the CDR3 end, with the missing end drawn from the germline J gene. The J gene is TRBJ2-5, the V gene TRBV18; D is unclear. CDR3 length: 14 residues. CDR1 is KGHSH, CDR2 LQKENI, per germline. Trimming took 2 bases from V and 2 from J, leaving 9 bases between them. The sequenced CDR3 bases are TGTGCCAGCTCACCATTCAGGTTACAAGAGACC. Its translation is CASSPFRLQET. The full CDR3 sequence reads CASSPFRLQETQYF.

Comment on this clone: The CDR3 goes on 3 residues after the read ends, and that part is filled in from the germline J gene. The chain recombines TRBV29-1 with TRBJ1-2; 10 positions agree with TRBD1. The CDR3 is made up of 14 amino acids. Germline values: CDR1 SQVTM, CDR2 ANQGSEA. V lost 4 bases, J lost 5 bases, and 7 bases stayed unmatched. The CDR3 DNA, read in part, is TGCAGCGTTGTGGGGGACAGGGGATGGTATGGC. Translating it yields CSVVGDRGWYG. The whole CDR3 protein reads CSVVGDRGWYGYTF.

A remark on this clone: The read is 3 residues too short to cover the CDR3 end, so that end is filled in from the germline J gene. The chain employs TRBV11-2 and TRBJ2-1; D is undetermined. Germline loops: CDR1 SGHAT, CDR2 FQNNGV. V dropped 3 bases and J dropped 7 bases, with 16 bases sitting between them. The CDR3 has 15 amino acids. Here the CDR3 reads CASSFAGQVNNEQFF. The covered CDR3 bases are TGTGCCAGCAGCTTTGCAGGTCAGGTTAATAATGAG.

CDR3 DNA (partial): TGCAGTGCTAGGAAGCTTTATGGC. It yields the protein CSARKLYG. The full CDR3 sequence reads CSARKLYGYTF. The J gene is TRBJ1-2, the V gene TRBV20-1; D is unresolved. The sequence runs out 3 residues before the end of the CDR3; the remainder is reconstructed from the germline J gene. V dropped 3 bases and J dropped 5 bases, with 7 bases sitting between them. The V gene's germline CDR1 is DFQATT and CDR2 SNEGSKA (reference sequence). The CDR3 runs 11 residues.

For this clone: Read data end 3 residues before the CDR3 end; the end is taken from the germline J gene. This chain connects TRBV19 to TRBJ2-7; TRBD2 might be the D (5 bases). The CDR3 extends over 16 amino acids. CDR1 and CDR2 from the germline V gene are LNHDA and SQIVND (reference sequence). With 5 bases removed from V and 1 base from J, the gap between germline ends came to 18 bases. The DNA read from the CDR3 is TGTGCCAGTAGTCCCTATGGGCCCGGACTTTCCTACGAG. This gives the protein CASSPYGPGLSYE. The full CDR3 sequence reads CASSPYGPGLSYEQYF.

Of note for this clone: Read data end 3 residues before the CDR3 end; the end is taken from the germline J gene. The chain employs TRBV19 and TRBJ1-1, with no clear D. V gave up 7 bases and J gave up 1 base, with 10 bases separating them. The CDR3 runs 13 residues. Germline lookup yields CDR1 LNHDA and CDR2 SQIVND (reference sequence). The CDR3 protein is CASTYQPNTEAFF. CDR3 bases read: TGTGCCAGTACCTACCAACCGAACACTGAA.

A word on this clone: The missing CDR3 end, 3 residues past where the read stops, is filled in from the germline J gene. V gene TRBV18 combines with J gene TRBJ1-1; a possible D gene is TRBD1 (6 bases). Trimming pared 5 bases from V and 3 bases from J, leaving 10 bases between. The V gene's germline CDR1 is KGHSH and CDR2 LQKENI. This CDR3 has 13 amino acids. CDR3 bases read: TGTGCCAGCTCAGGGGGCTTGGACACTGAA. Its protein product is CASSGGLDTE. The CDR3, in full, reads CASSGGLDTEAFF.